A selection of T cell receptor beta chains follows, all from one sample in a study of blood T cell repertoires in COVID-19. Clones were sequenced by immunoSEQ multiplex PCR, and TCRdb holds only the in-frame ones, with some missing. This sample has 250,000 or so clones, with approximately 91% found just once. Sequenced: peripheral blood. The receptor set was obtained from a man between 25 and 39 years old with COVID-19, enrolled during active disease. Each CDR3 is given with its conserved first and last residue. A D gene is named only where the DNA matches it firmly. Clone size is stated in some rows and not others, as once, few, many or a class when expanded.

j_call d_call clone_size v_call cdr3_aa cdr3_nt
TRBJ2-3 TRBD1 NA TRBV6-1 CASSARTGASTDTQYF TGTGCCAGCAGTGCCCGGACAGGAGCTAGCACAGATACGCAGTATTTT
TRBJ1-4 NA NA TRBV6-1 CASSEGGTNEKLFF TGTGCCAGCAGTGAGGGGGGAACTAATGAAAAACTGTTTTTT
TRBJ2-7 NA NA TRBV27 CASSPRVLYEQYF TGTGCCAGCAGTCCCAGGGTCCTCTACGAGCAGTACTTC
TRBJ1-2 NA NA TRBV11-2 CASSSGEVPNYGYTF TGTGCCAGCAGCTCCGGTGAGGTTCCCAACTATGGCTACACCTTC
TRBJ2-1 NA NA TRBV6-1 CASSEVRDNYNEQFF TGTGCCAGCAGTGAAGTTCGGGACAACTACAATGAGCAGTTCTTC
TRBJ1-2 NA few TRBV9 CASSGSENYGYTF TGTGCCAGCAGCGGGTCCGAGAACTATGGCTACACCTTC
TRBJ2-2 TRBD2 NA TRBV2 CASSGLANFRELFF TGTGCCAGCTCGGGACTAGCGAATTTCCGGGAGCTGTTTTTT
TRBJ1-2 NA NA TRBV4-1 CASSQDVRDFIGYTF TGCGCCAGCAGCCAAGATGTCAGGGACTTCATCGGCTACACCTTC
TRBJ1-1 NA NA TRBV10-3 CAISDRAPNTEAFF TGTGCCATCAGTGACAGGGCGCCGAACACTGAAGCTTTCTTT
TRBJ1-1 TRBD1 NA TRBV5-1 CASRGDRNTEAFF TGCGCCAGCAGGGGGGACAGGAACACTGAAGCTTTCTTT
TRBJ2-7 TRBD1 NA TRBV6-5 CASSSPGTGSNYEQYF TGTGCCAGCAGTTCCCCCGGGACAGGGAGCAACTACGAGCAGTACTTC
TRBJ1-1 NA NA TRBV6-2/TRBV6-3 CASSVGVIRNTEAFF TGTGCCAGCAGCGTAGGGGTTATCAGGAACACTGAAGCTTTCTTT
TRBJ1-4 NA NA TRBV18 CASSPPSGEKLFF TGTGCCAGCTCACCACCGTCGGGGGAAAAACTGTTTTTT
TRBJ1-2 NA few TRBV4-1 CASSQTPGGGGYGYTF TGCGCCAGCAGCCAGACCCCCGGAGGGGGAGGGTATGGCTACACCTTC
TRBJ1-6 NA NA TRBV5-1 CASSAEFRSYNSPLHF TGCGCCAGCAGCGCCGAGTTCCGCTCCTATAATTCACCCCTCCACTTT
TRBJ1-2 NA NA TRBV5-1 CASSLAAGTSYGYTF TGCGCCAGCAGCTTGGCCGCCGGGACTTCGTATGGCTACACCTTC
TRBJ2-3 TRBD2 once TRBV5-1 CASSFSGGVQDTQYF TGCGCCAGCAGTTTTAGCGGGGGGGTTCAAGATACGCAGTATTTT
TRBJ1-6 NA NA TRBV5-1 CASSPPGRGPYSPLHF TGCGCCAGCAGCCCCCCCGGCAGGGGTCCTTATTCACCCCTCCACTTT
TRBJ1-5 TRBD1 NA TRBV4-1 CASSQARTGVYSNQPQHF TGCGCCAGCAGCCAGGCCAGGACAGGGGTATATAGCAATCAGCCCCAGCATTTT
TRBJ2-2 TRBD2 NA TRBV29-1 CSAGLAGATGELFF TGCAGCGCCGGCCTAGCGGGGGCCACCGGGGAGCTGTTTTTT
TRBJ2-5 NA many TRBV2 CASSEASLRYQETQYF TGTGCCAGCAGTGAAGCGTCCCTCCGGTACCAAGAGACCCAGTACTTC
TRBJ1-5 NA NA TRBV5-1 CASSFGHPEGLQPQHF TGCGCCAGCAGCTTCGGACACCCGGAGGGTTTACAGCCCCAGCATTTT